Below, 16 T cell receptor beta chains from the same sample are listed, as sequenced in a study of blood T cell repertoires in COVID-19. The protocol was immunoSEQ multiplex PCR, while the TCRdb copy is restricted to in-frame clones and leaves out a portion. Among about 59,000 clones listed, 73% were seen once. The specimen was peripheral blood. These receptors were collected from a woman in her forties or fifties with active or convalescent COVID-19.

This chain uses TRBV5-1 with TRBJ2-1, with 7 nucleotides matching TRBD2. The CDR3 is 15 residues long. The junction had 11 bases not matched to a gene; V was cut back by 1 base and J by 10 bases. Germline CDR1 and CDR2: SGHRS and YFSETQ. This chain's CDR3 is CASSLWGTRDYEQFF. Here the CDR3 DNA reads TGCGCCAGCAGCTTGTGGGGGACCAGGGACTACGAGCAGTTCTTC.

In this sample, this clone turned up a few times. J is TRBJ2-7 and V is TRBV10-3, with D unresolved. Germline CDR1 reads ENHRY; CDR2 reads SYGVKD. Trimming stripped 3 bases from V and 3 bases from J, with 3 bases between. The CDR3 totals 11 residues. The DNA of the CDR3 is TGTGCCATCAGTGACAGCTACGAGCAGTACTTC. Its protein product is CAISDSYEQYF.

V gene TRBV10-3 combines with J gene TRBJ2-7; the match to TRBD2 covers 10 bases. Germline V gene data show CDR1 as ENHRY and CDR2 as SYGVKD. The CDR3 has 18 residues. Unmatched junction bases numbered 13, after V lost 3 bases and J lost 2 bases. CDR3 coding DNA: TGTGCCATCAGTGACCGCCTGCATAGCGGGAGGTTCACCTACGAGCAGTACTTC. Residues: CAISDRLHSGRFTYEQYF.

This clone appeared a single time. J is TRBJ2-4 and V is TRBV28; D possibly corresponds to TRBD1 (6 bases). The ends were cut back, 2 bases at V and 4 bases at J, with 15 bases in the middle. CDR3 size: 16 residues. Germline V lookup: CDR1 MDHEN, CDR2 SYDVKM. The CDR3 is CASSLLLQGLKNIQYF. The CDR3 region has the DNA TGTGCCAGCAGTTTACTTTTGCAGGGGCTAAAAAACATTCAGTACTTC.

V gene TRBV7-3 combines with J gene TRBJ1-1, with D unclear. Trimming took 0 bases from V and 3 from J, leaving 14 bases between them. Germline loops: CDR1 SGHTA, CDR2 FQGTGA. The CDR3 loop spans 16 amino acids. The CDR3 nucleotides are TGTGCCAGCAGCTTAACTTCCGGGAACGGAGACACTGAAGCTTTCTTT. Its protein product is CASSLTSGNGDTEAFF.

The chain couples TRBV19 to TRBJ2-1; 9 nucleotides align to TRBD1. With 7 bases clipped from V and 15 bases from J, the junction kept 16 bases outside the gene matches. The CDR3 is made up of 14 amino acids. Germline CDR1 reads LNHDA; CDR2 reads SQIVND (reference sequence). CDR3 sequence: CASTLWAGQGYWFF. The CDR3, as DNA: TGTGCCAGTACCCTATGGGCGGGACAGGGATATTGGTTCTTC.

The rearrangement joins TRBV27 to TRBJ1-5, with unresolved D. V shed 2 bases and J shed 4 bases, with 6 bases lying between them. CDR3 size: 13 residues. Germline-derived CDR1 and CDR2 are MNHEY and SMNVEV (reference sequence). CDR3 DNA sequence: TGTGCCAGCAGTTTAGTTCGTAATCAGCCCCAGCATTTT. This encodes CASSLVRNQPQHF.

The chain joins TRBV7-9 to TRBJ2-1; 7 nucleotides align to TRBD2. The trim removed 1 base at V and 2 bases at J, leaving 5 bases unmatched. CDR1 and CDR2 from the germline V gene are SEHNR and FQNEAQ (reference sequence). The length of the CDR3 is 16 residues. CDR3 amino acids: CASSLGGGRAYNEQFF. The CDR3 DNA is TGTGCCAGCAGCTTAGGAGGCGGGAGAGCCTACAATGAGCAGTTCTTC.

V and J are TRBV10-3 and TRBJ1-1, with TRBD1 identical over 7 bases. J lost 5 bases, V lost 7 bases, and 7 bases had no gene match. The CDR3 sequence is 13 residues long. Germline loops: CDR1 ENHRY, CDR2 SYGVKD. The CDR3 DNA is TGTGCCATCACCCTGGACAGGATAACTGAAGCTTTCTTT. Translation: CAITLDRITEAFF.

CDR3 in DNA: TGTGCCAGCAGTCGGACAGGAGGGATTGGATATGGCTACACCTTC. It translates to CASSRTGGIGYGYTF. V is TRBV28 and J is TRBJ1-2; 7 nucleotides match TRBD1. V trimming: 5 bases; J trimming: 5 bases; junction bases outside the gene matches: 11. CDR1 is MDHEN and CDR2 is SYDVKM in the germline V gene. This CDR3 has 15 amino acids.

This clone showed up just a few times. The rearrangement uses TRBV4-1 and TRBJ2-7, with a weak D call TRBD1 (6 bases). This CDR3 is 14 amino acids long. Germline values: CDR1 MGHRA, CDR2 YSYEKL. Trimming removed 3 bases at V and 3 bases at J, with 12 bases between. CDR3 protein: CASSHQDSRYEQYF. The CDR3 DNA is TGCGCCAGCAGCCACCAGGACAGCCGCTACGAGCAGTACTTC.

The chain employs TRBV10-1 and TRBJ1-1; D remains unclear. Germline loops: CDR1 WNHNN, CDR2 SYGVQD (reference sequence). This CDR3 is 15 amino acids long. V dropped 1 base and J dropped 1 base, with 10 bases sitting between them. CDR3 sequence: CASSEWRAANTEAFF. The CDR3 coding sequence is TGCGCCAGCAGTGAGTGGCGGGCGGCGAACACTGAAGCTTTCTTT.

The chain uses TRBV7-2 and TRBJ2-5; 8 positions agree with TRBD2. Germline CDR1 SGHTA, CDR2 FQGNSA. V shed 0 bases and J 5 bases; nucleotides not matched to a gene: 8. This CDR3 is 16 amino acids long. The CDR3 is CASSLASSGSAETQYF. As DNA, the CDR3 is TGTGCCAGCAGCTTAGCGTCAAGCGGGAGTGCGGAGACCCAGTACTTC.

This clone was detected only once. This chain uses TRBV5-1 with TRBJ1-2; 9 bases fit TRBD1. CDR3 length equals 14 residues. Germline assignment: CDR1 SGHRS and CDR2 YFSETQ. Trimming removed 2 bases from V and 4 bases from J; junction bases left unmatched: 3. CDR3 nucleotides: TGCGCCAGCAGCTTTACGACAGGGGGCTATGGCTACACCTTC. This translates into CASSFTTGGYGYTF.

The chain recombines TRBV7-8 with TRBJ1-2; TRBD1 matches at 7 bases. Per the germline V gene, CDR1 is SGHVS and CDR2 is FQNEAQ. Trimming cost V 6 bases and J 3 bases; bases outside gene matches: 10. The CDR3 covers 15 residues. The CDR3: CASSTTGTDDYGYTF. The CDR3 DNA is TGTGCCAGCAGTACTACCGGGACAGATGACTATGGCTACACCTTC.

This clone was counted between two and nine times. The chain has TRBV6-5 and TRBJ1-4; D is possibly TRBD1 (5 bases). V lost 8 bases and J lost 3, with 13 bases in between. The CDR3 is 14 amino acids. Looked up from germline, CDR1 is MNHEY and CDR2 is SVGAGI. The CDR3 here is CASERDRANEKLFF. The CDR3 nucleotides are TGTGCCAGCGAGCGCGACAGAGCTAATGAAAAACTGTTTTTT.